This T cell receptor beta chain was recorded in a study of blood T cell repertoires in COVID-19. At the level of the study: T cells, B-cell-depleted T cells, or PBMCs provided the cDNA or gDNA that served as material.

As processed by the authors: Amplification of reference gene primers provided the estimated nucleated cell counts. Assay: immunoSEQ multiplex PCR; the TCRdb copy retains only in-frame clones and omits some. V and J calls plus clone size are reproduced from that table; the DNA served to infer D and trimming. The sample lists around 170,000 clones; around 86% were seen once. V was trimmed by 3 bases and J by 2 bases, leaving 16 bases between them. CDR1 and CDR2 (germline): MGHRA, YSYEKL. This CDR3 is built from 17 residues. This clonotype was obtained from a woman aged 25-40 years with active or convalescent COVID-19. This chain uses TRBV4-1 with TRBJ1-4, with D perhaps matching TRBD1 (6 bases). The specimen was peripheral blood. In nucleotides, the CDR3 is TGCGCCAGCAGCCACACCGTAACGAGGGGGACTAATGAAAAACTGTTTTTT. Its protein product is CASSHTVTRGTNEKLFF.